The 26 T cell receptor beta chains below were found in one sample sequenced in a study of beta chain features in type 1 diabetes. No antigens are known for them. Study observations and caveats: All four CD4+ subsets from Type 1 diabetes patients carried moderately but significantly shorter TCRB CDR3s.

What was sequenced were expressed TCRB transcripts, since all of the isolated RNA had been reverse transcribed. The protocol was immunoSEQ multiplex PCR, while the TCRdb copy is restricted to in-frame clones and leaves out a portion. The sample carries roughly 330,000 clones, about 13% recorded once. The sample comprised naive CD4+ T cells from blood. The source is a woman younger than 35 with type 1 diabetes.

Notes on this clone: At one of its ends the junction is not consistent with the germline gene, which may arise from a read error. The same CDR3 is also encoded by other DNA sequences in this sample. The chain combines TRBV2 with TRBJ2-1; 10 nucleotides agree with TRBD2. This CDR3 has 15 residues. From germline, CDR1 is SNHLY and CDR2 FYNNEI. The CDR3 coding sequence is TGCGCCAGCCGGCTAGCGGGAGATTTTGGGAATGAGCAGTTCTTC. This translates into CASRLAGDFGNEQFF.

This clone has only a few counts. This chain joins TRBV4-2 and TRBJ1-1; D gene unclear. This CDR3 spans 15 amino acids. Germline V lookup: CDR1 LGHNA, CDR2 YNFKEQ. With 0 bases removed from V and 1 base from J, the gap between germline ends came to 9 bases. The CDR3 loop reads CASSQDPVSNTEAFF. CDR3 in DNA: TGTGCCAGCAGCCAAGACCCAGTATCGAACACTGAAGCTTTCTTT.

The chain links TRBV19 to TRBJ1-5; TRBD1 might be the D (6 bases). Germline lookup yields CDR1 LNHDA and CDR2 SQIVND (reference sequence). Between the trimmed V and J ends, which lost 6 bases and 9 bases, there was a span of 15 bases. The CDR3 extends over 13 amino acids. The CDR3 DNA follows: TGTGCCAGTAGCCAGACAGGCGAAAGGCCCCAGCATTTT. Its translation: CASSQTGERPQHF. Complete variable domain (other parts from reference TRBV19 and TRBJ1-5): DGGITQSPKYLFRKEGQNVTLSCEQNLNHDAMYWYRQDPGQGLRLIYYSQIVNDFQKGDIAEGYSVSREKKESFPLTVTSAQKNPTAFYLCASSQTGERPQHFGDGTRLSIL.

The CDR3 DNA sequence: TGTGCCAGCAGCCGGGGGGACAGCAATCAGCCCCAGCATTTT. Amino acids: CASSRGDSNQPQHF. This chain joins TRBV7-9 and TRBJ1-5; D perhaps matches TRBD1 (5 bases). This CDR3 region has 14 residues. Trimming took off 5 bases at V and 1 base at J, with 9 bases between the two ends. Germline lookup yields CDR1 SEHNR and CDR2 FQNEAQ (reference sequence). Full variable domain (remainder filled in from reference TRBV7-9 and TRBJ1-5): DTGVSQNPRHKITKRGQNVTFRCDPISEHNRLYWYRQTLGQGPEFLTYFQNEAQLEKSRLLSDRFSAERPKGSFSTLEIQRTEQGDSAMYLCASSRGDSNQPQHFGDGTRLSIL.

CDR3 amino acids: CASSERDPLAGGPQTQYF. The CDR3 DNA reads TGTGCCAGCAGCGAGAGGGACCCACTAGCGGGAGGGCCCCAGACCCAGTACTTC. The chain has TRBV9 and TRBJ2-5, with 13 nucleotides matching TRBD2. This CDR3 region has 18 residues. The V gene's germline CDR1 is SGDLS and CDR2 YYNGEE. V shed 3 bases and J 6 bases; nucleotides not matched to a gene: 14.

A few counts support this clone. The rearrangement uses TRBV28 and TRBJ1-5; 10 bases are a match to TRBD1. CDR3 length equals 16 residues. V lost 4 bases, J lost 6 bases, and 9 bases stayed unmatched. CDR1 and CDR2 from the germline V gene are MDHEN and SYDVKM. CDR3: CASSSWDRGRGQPQHF. The CDR3 DNA reads as TGTGCCAGCAGTTCCTGGGACAGGGGACGTGGTCAGCCCCAGCATTTT.

In its sample, this clone was seen a few times. The chain combines TRBV7-9 with TRBJ1-2; 7 bases fit TRBD1. CDR3 length equals 13 residues. With 5 bases clipped from V and 6 bases from J, the junction kept 6 bases outside the gene matches. In germline, CDR1 is SEHNR, CDR2 FQNEAQ (reference sequence). This CDR3 reads CASSKQGKDGYTF. CDR3 DNA: TGTGCCAGCAGCAAACAGGGGAAAGATGGCTACACCTTC.

This clone was observed a handful of times. This rearrangement joins TRBV29-1 to TRBJ2-5, with D possibly being TRBD1 (6 bases). CDR1 and CDR2 (germline): SQVTM, ANQGSEA. The length of the CDR3 is 14 residues. V was shortened by 8 bases and J by 1 base, with 17 bases between the two germline ends. CDR3 sequence reads: CSTPRGQLQETQYF. CDR3 coding DNA: TGCAGCACCCCCAGAGGACAGCTCCAAGAGACCCAGTACTTC.

This rearrangement joins TRBV6-6 to TRBJ2-1, with TRBD2 matching over 11 bases. V shed 0 bases, J shed 6 bases, and the junction held 4 bases outside the gene matches. CDR1 is MNHNY, CDR2 SVGAGI, per germline (reference sequence). The CDR3 contains 16 residues. In nucleotides, the CDR3 is TGTGCCAGCAGTTACTCCACTAGCGGGAGCGGCAATGAGCAGTTCTTC. Residues: CASSYSTSGSGNEQFF.

The chain joins TRBV7-9 to TRBJ2-1, with TRBD1 identical over 9 bases. Germline CDR1 and CDR2: SEHNR and FQNEAQ (reference sequence). The J segment lost 9 bases and the V segment lost 5 bases, leaving 5 bases of the junction unmatched. This CDR3 has 13 residues. DNA of the CDR3: TGTGCCAGCAGCCCAGACAGGGGGGGTGAGCAGTTCTTC. It encodes CASSPDRGGEQFF.

This clone was observed a handful of times. The chain combines TRBV11-3 with TRBJ2-5; D gene uncertain. Looked up from germline, CDR1 is SGHNT and CDR2 is YENEEA. The CDR3 spans 14 residues. The V and J ends lost 0 bases and 2 bases respectively, with 7 bases between them. CDR3 residues: CASSLDMRQETQYF. DNA for the CDR3: TGTGCCAGCAGCTTAGACATGAGGCAAGAGACCCAGTACTTC.

This clone was observed a few times. The chain couples TRBV4-1 to TRBJ2-1; weak D call: TRBD2 (6 bases). Germline V lookup: CDR1 MGHRA, CDR2 YSYEKL. There are 16 residues in the CDR3. Trimming took 1 base from V and 11 from J, leaving 21 bases between them. CDR3 in amino acids: CASSQGAGLNPFQQFF. The CDR3 bases are TGCGCCAGCAGCCAAGGGGCGGGACTCAACCCCTTTCAGCAGTTCTTC.

The J gene is TRBJ2-7, the V gene TRBV28; 7 bases are shared with TRBD1. The trim removed 6 bases at V and 2 bases at J, leaving 7 bases unmatched. CDR3 length: 14 residues. CDR1 is MDHEN and CDR2 is SYDVKM in the germline V gene. CDR3 bases: TGTGCCAGCAGGCCAGGGGGACCAACCTACGAGCAGTACTTC. This gives the protein CASRPGGPTYEQYF. The full variable domain, in which reference TRBV28 and TRBJ2-7 provide the parts outside the CDR3, is DVKVTQSSRYLVKRTGEKVFLECVQDMDHENMFWYRQDPGLGLRLIYFSYDVKMKEKGDIPEGYSVSREKKERFSLILESASTNQTSMYLCASRPGGPTYEQYFGPGTRLTVT.

This clone has a handful of counts. The J gene is TRBJ2-7, the V gene TRBV28; 7 nucleotides match TRBD2. This CDR3 has 15 amino acids. Germline trimming cut 3 bases from V and 7 bases from J; bases unmatched to any gene: 12. In germline, CDR1 is MDHEN, CDR2 SYDVKM. The CDR3 DNA follows: TGTGCCAGCAGTTTCGGGAGGCCCTCCATTAGTGAGCAGTACTTC. This codes for CASSFGRPSISEQYF.

This clone was counted only a few times. V and J are TRBV5-1 and TRBJ1-1; possibly TRBD1 for D (6 bases). V was shortened by 7 bases and J by 0 bases, with 16 bases between the two germline ends. The CDR3 runs to 15 residues. Germline loops: CDR1 SGHRS, CDR2 YFSETQ. DNA of the CDR3: TGCGCCAGCCAAAGGGGGGGGCAGATGAACACTGAAGCTTTCTTT. This encodes CASQRGGQMNTEAFF.

This clone came up a few times. V gene TRBV4-2 combines with J gene TRBJ2-1, with 8 bases aligning to TRBD2. The CDR3 is 15 amino acids. Unmatched junction bases numbered 7, after V lost 0 bases and J lost 9 bases. CDR1 and CDR2 from the germline V gene are LGHNA and YNFKEQ. In DNA, the CDR3 is TGTGCCAGCAGCCAAGATGGGGCGGGAGGTTTTGAGCAGTTCTTC. It is translated as CASSQDGAGGFEQFF.

CDR3 region: CASSPDRGKEQFF. For the CDR3, the DNA is TGTGCCAGTAGTCCCGACAGGGGTAAAGAGCAGTTCTTC. This chain connects TRBV19 to TRBJ2-1, with 8 bases identical to TRBD1. The CDR3 extends over 13 amino acids. From germline, CDR1 is LNHDA and CDR2 SQIVND (reference sequence). J lost 10 bases, V lost 5 bases, and 7 bases had no gene match.

The chain is built from TRBV7-8 and TRBJ1-1; TRBD1 matches at 10 bases. Germline V gives CDR1 SGHVS, CDR2 FQNEAQ. The CDR3 has 16 amino acids. V shed 2 bases and J 3 bases; nucleotides not matched to a gene: 6. The CDR3 sequence is CASSLFPGTGDTEAFF. The DNA for the CDR3 is TGTGCCAGCAGCTTATTCCCCGGGACAGGGGACACTGAAGCTTTCTTT.

There are a few counts of this clone. The chain carries TRBV27 and TRBJ2-7; TRBD1 matches at 8 bases. Germline V gene sequence: CDR1 MNHEY, CDR2 SMNVEV (reference sequence). The CDR3 consists of 19 residues. The V segment lost 5 bases and the J segment 0 bases; nucleotides outside the gene matches: 18. CDR3 in amino acids: CASSASGTGSYRSSYEQYF. The CDR3 DNA reads as TGTGCCAGCAGTGCCTCCGGGACAGGATCGTACCGCAGCTCCTACGAGCAGTACTTC.

The genes are TRBV2 and TRBJ2-7; the match to TRBD2 covers 9 bases. The V gene's germline CDR1 is SNHLY and CDR2 FYNNEI. The ends lost 4 bases at V and 6 bases at J; junction bases unmatched: 10. The CDR3 is 15 residues long. The CDR3: CASSARSSGSVEQYF. The CDR3 coding sequence is TGTGCCAGCAGTGCCCGGAGTAGCGGGAGCGTCGAGCAGTACTTC.

The rearrangement uses TRBV18 and TRBJ2-5, with 8 bases fitting TRBD1. This CDR3 spans 12 amino acids. Looked up from germline, CDR1 is KGHSH and CDR2 is LQKENI. The V and J ends lost 8 bases and 5 bases, in that order; junction bases with no gene match: 4. The CDR3 region has the DNA TGTGCCAGCGCAGGGGGCCGGGAGACCCAGTACTTC. Translating it yields CASAGGRETQYF.

Notes on this clone: One end of the junction is discordant with germline, which a read error may explain. Other DNA sequences within the sample encode an identical CDR3. The chain is built from TRBV9 and TRBJ2-5; 9 bases agree with TRBD1. Germline V CDR1 and CDR2: SGDLS, YYNGEE. The CDR3 runs 14 residues. CDR3 sequence: CASSVGPTGGTQYF. In DNA, the CDR3 is TGTGCCAGTAGCGTAGGTCCGACAGGGGGGACCCAGTACTTC.

The chain joins TRBV10-3 to TRBJ2-1, with a weak D call TRBD2 (5 bases). The CDR3 extends over 13 amino acids. V dropped 10 bases and J dropped 8 bases, with 18 bases sitting between them. Germline V gene lookup returns CDR1 ENHRY and CDR2 SYGVKD. CDR3 sequence (DNA): TGTGCCAGCCGGACTGTCCCCGGCGATGAGCAGTTCTTC. Translation: CASRTVPGDEQFF.

This clone was seen more than once but under ten times. The chain uses TRBV7-2 and TRBJ1-1; D ambiguous. With 1 base removed from V and 1 base from J, the gap between germline ends came to 7 bases. This CDR3 region has 14 residues. Germline CDR1 is SGHTA and CDR2 is FQGNSA. CDR3 amino acids: CASSLEAGNTEAFF. The DNA for the CDR3 is TGTGCCAGCAGCTTAGAGGCAGGGAACACTGAAGCTTTCTTT.

The chain uses TRBV5-4 and TRBJ2-1, with D possibly being TRBD2 (6 bases). Germline loops: CDR1 SGHNT, CDR2 YYREEE (reference sequence). CDR3 size: 15 residues. Trimming took 0 bases from V and 4 from J, leaving 11 bases between them. CDR3 bases: TGTGCCAGCAGCTTGGGGGGACTCAGATACAATGAGCAGTTCTTC. As protein: CASSLGGLRYNEQFF.

This clone was found a few times. The chain uses TRBV5-1 and TRBJ2-3, with a tentative D call TRBD2 (5 bases). The CDR3 sequence is 16 residues long. The V end lost 4 bases, the J end lost 1 base, and 16 bases lay between the germline ends. Germline V CDR1 and CDR2: SGHRS, YFSETQ. CDR3 sequence: CASSPGTLAGTDTQYF. The CDR3, as DNA: TGCGCCAGCAGCCCGGGAACCCTAGCTGGCACAGATACGCAGTATTTT.